A single sample gave rise to the 15 T cell receptor beta chains below, sequenced in a study of OX40 agonist ivuxolimab in advanced cancers. Profiled with immunoSEQ multiplex PCR; TCRdb holds only in-frame clones, not every one. This table holds 65,000 to 90,000 clones, approximately 78% found once. The sample was CD4+ or CD8+ T cells sorted from blood, taken in a trial of the OX40 agonist ivuxolimab. These receptor sequences come from an adult with an advanced solid tumor such as melanoma, head and neck, liver or kidney cancer.

The chain couples TRBV6-5 to TRBJ2-7, with 9 positions matching TRBD2. Germline assignment: CDR1 MNHEY and CDR2 SVGAGI. CDR3 length: 14 amino acids. V was pared by 3 bases and J by 6 bases, with 6 bases of the junction left unmatched. CDR3 sequence: CASSYSGGGSEQYF. DNA of the CDR3: TGTGCCAGCAGTTATAGCGGGGGCGGCTCCGAGCAGTACTTC.

The V and J genes are TRBV19 and TRBJ1-2, with D possibly TRBD1 on 6 matching bases. Trimming left V 6 bases short and J 1 base short, with 15 bases between. Germline V gene lookup returns CDR1 LNHDA and CDR2 SQIVND (reference sequence). This CDR3 contains 15 residues. CDR3 protein: CASRRGVGLNYGYTF. CDR3 nucleotides: TGTGCCAGTAGGAGGGGGGTCGGTCTTAACTATGGCTACACCTTC.

V gene TRBV28 combines with J gene TRBJ2-5; tentatively, D is TRBD1 (7 bases). In germline, CDR1 is MDHEN, CDR2 SYDVKM. This CDR3 has 14 residues. Between the trimmed V and J ends, which lost 10 bases and 5 bases, there was a span of 20 bases. CDR3 amino acids: CATSASGGRETQYF. In DNA, the CDR3 is TGTGCCACCTCCGCCTCAGGGGGGCGGGAGACCCAGTACTTC.

This sequence joins TRBV5-1 and TRBJ2-3, with D maybe TRBD1 (6 bases). In germline, CDR1 is SGHRS, CDR2 YFSETQ. The CDR3 runs to 15 residues. V gave up 0 bases and J gave up 5 bases, with 13 bases separating them. The CDR3 protein is CASSLAGASGDTQYF. DNA for the CDR3: TGCGCCAGCAGCTTGGCAGGGGCTTCCGGAGATACGCAGTATTTT.

The chain couples TRBV2 to TRBJ2-2; D may be TRBD1 (6 bases). V was shortened by 4 bases and J by 5 bases, with 8 bases between the two germline ends. Germline assignment: CDR1 SNHLY and CDR2 FYNNEI. This CDR3 has 13 amino acids. The CDR3 bases are TGTGCCAGCAGTGTCACAGGGACCGGGGAGCTGTTTTTT. As protein: CASSVTGTGELFF.

The CDR3 region has the DNA TGTGCCAGCTCACCACCCGCCGGCCCCCTCACCGGGGAGCTGTTTTTT. This translates into CASSPPAGPLTGELFF. The J gene is TRBJ2-2, the V gene TRBV18; D remains unclear. CDR1 KGHSH and CDR2 LQKENI come from the germline V gene. The V and J ends lost 0 bases and 4 bases respectively, with 12 bases between them. The CDR3 runs 16 residues.

The V and J genes are TRBV2 and TRBJ2-3; perhaps TRBD2 as D (5 bases). The CDR3 covers 15 residues. The germline CDR1 and CDR2 sequences are SNHLY and FYNNEI. V was cut by 6 bases and J by 5 bases, with 18 bases left in between. The CDR3 nucleotides are TGTGCCAGCAGAAGGAGCGGAGCAAGTGGAGATACGCAGTATTTT. Residues: CASRRSGASGDTQYF.

The genes are TRBV28 and TRBJ2-1; 9 nucleotides match TRBD2. The V gene end was trimmed by 5 bases and the J gene end by 5 bases; junction bases not matched to a gene: 7. The CDR3 extends over 15 amino acids. CDR1 is MDHEN and CDR2 is SYDVKM in the germline V gene. The chain's CDR3 is CASSKVSGSNNEQFF. The CDR3 DNA reads as TGTGCCAGCAGTAAAGTTAGCGGGAGTAACAATGAGCAGTTCTTC.

J is TRBJ2-3 and V is TRBV7-9; 7 positions match TRBD1. CDR3 length: 14 residues. After removal of 5 bases from V and 2 bases from J, the junction contained 4 bases not matched to a gene. Germline CDR1 and CDR2: SEHNR and FQNEAQ (reference sequence). CDR3 region: CASSPGQHTDTQYF. For the CDR3, the DNA is TGTGCCAGCAGCCCGGGACAGCACACAGATACGCAGTATTTT.

The gene calls are TRBV28 and TRBJ2-5, with D possibly TRBD1 on 5 matching bases. The germline V gene has CDR1 MDHEN and CDR2 SYDVKM. The CDR3 totals 14 residues. V lost 6 bases and J lost 5, with 16 bases in between. The CDR3 DNA reads TGTGCCAGCAGCTCGCTAGGGGTACGGGAGACCCAGTACTTC. Encoded protein: CASSSLGVRETQYF.

CDR3 sequence: CASSDAYGYTF. In DNA, the CDR3 is TGTGCCAGCAGTGACGCTTACGGCTACACCTTC. J is TRBJ1-2 and V is TRBV28; D is unclear. Trimming stripped 5 bases from V and 8 bases from J, with 9 bases between. The CDR3 sequence is 11 residues long. The V gene's germline CDR1 is MDHEN and CDR2 SYDVKM.

This chain uses TRBV7-2 with TRBJ2-6, with D possibly matching TRBD2 (7 bases). Germline lookup yields CDR1 SGHTA and CDR2 FQGNSA. Between the trimmed V and J ends, which lost 7 bases and 4 bases, there was a span of 17 bases. The CDR3 covers 16 residues. The CDR3 sequence: CASTAVGGPGANVLTF. CDR3 bases: TGTGCCAGCACCGCCGTCGGGGGGCCCGGGGCCAACGTCCTGACTTTC.

The CDR3 DNA follows: TGTGCCAGCAGTAGACAGGGCTGGGAGACCCAGTACTTC. Encoded protein: CASSRQGWETQYF. J is TRBJ2-5 and V is TRBV27; 7 bases match TRBD1. The V segment lost 5 bases and the J segment 5 bases; nucleotides outside the gene matches: 5. Germline V gives CDR1 MNHEY, CDR2 SMNVEV (reference sequence). The CDR3 contains 13 residues.

The genes are TRBV6-5 and TRBJ1-3; D gene unclear. Trimming left V 4 bases short and J 1 base short, with 8 bases between. Germline assignment: CDR1 MNHEY and CDR2 SVGAGI. This CDR3 has 14 amino acids. The CDR3, as DNA: TGTGCCAGCAGTTCCCTGATTTCTGGAAACACCATATATTTT. It translates to CASSSLISGNTIYF.

This clone appeared many times. This chain joins TRBV5-1 and TRBJ2-2; D not resolved. With 0 bases removed from V and 6 bases from J, the gap between germline ends came to 3 bases. The CDR3 is 12 amino acids. Per germline, CDR1 SGHRS and CDR2 YFSETQ. CDR3: CASSLASGELFF. CDR3 bases: TGCGCCAGCAGCTTGGCCTCCGGGGAGCTGTTTTTT.